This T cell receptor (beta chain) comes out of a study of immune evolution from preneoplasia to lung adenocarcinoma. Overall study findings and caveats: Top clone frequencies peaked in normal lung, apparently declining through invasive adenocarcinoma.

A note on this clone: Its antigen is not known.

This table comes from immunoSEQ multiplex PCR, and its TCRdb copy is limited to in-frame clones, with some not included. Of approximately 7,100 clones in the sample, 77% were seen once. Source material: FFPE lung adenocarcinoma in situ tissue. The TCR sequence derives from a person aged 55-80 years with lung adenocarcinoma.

The CDR3 sequence: CASSLGQSVGVGFF. The DNA for the CDR3 is TGTGCCAGCAGCTTAGGACAGAGTGTAGGGGTTGGGTTCTTC. V and J are TRBV11-2 and TRBJ2-1; tentatively, D is TRBD1 (5 bases). The germline V gene has CDR1 SGHAT and CDR2 FQNNGV. Trimming removed 1 base at V and 15 bases at J, with 19 bases between. The CDR3 has 14 residues. The whole variable domain, remainder taken from reference TRBV11-2 and TRBJ2-1, is EAGVAQSPRYKIIEKRQSVAFWCNPISGHATLYWYQQILGQGPKLLIQFQNNGVVDDSQLPKDRFSAERLKGVDSTLKIQPAKLEDSAVYLCASSLGQSVGVGFFGPGTRLTVL.